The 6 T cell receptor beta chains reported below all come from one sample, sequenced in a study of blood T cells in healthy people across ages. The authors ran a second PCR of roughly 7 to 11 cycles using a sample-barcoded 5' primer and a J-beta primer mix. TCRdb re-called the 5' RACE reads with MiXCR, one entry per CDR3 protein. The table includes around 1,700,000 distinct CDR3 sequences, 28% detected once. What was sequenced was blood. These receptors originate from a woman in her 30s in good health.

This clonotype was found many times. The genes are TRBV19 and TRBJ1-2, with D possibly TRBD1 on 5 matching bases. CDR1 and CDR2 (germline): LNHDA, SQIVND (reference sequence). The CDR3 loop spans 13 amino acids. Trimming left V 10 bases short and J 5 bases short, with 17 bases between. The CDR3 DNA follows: TGTGCCACCACCCCAGACAGCCGGTATGGCTACACCTTC. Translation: CATTPDSRYGYTF.

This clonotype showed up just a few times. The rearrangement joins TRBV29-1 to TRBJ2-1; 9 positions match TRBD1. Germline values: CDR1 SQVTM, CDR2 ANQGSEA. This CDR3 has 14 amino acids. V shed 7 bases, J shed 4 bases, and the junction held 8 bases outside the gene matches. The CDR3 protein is CSGGGQGPYNEQFF. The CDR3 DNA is TGCAGCGGTGGGGGACAGGGTCCTTACAATGAGCAGTTCTTC.

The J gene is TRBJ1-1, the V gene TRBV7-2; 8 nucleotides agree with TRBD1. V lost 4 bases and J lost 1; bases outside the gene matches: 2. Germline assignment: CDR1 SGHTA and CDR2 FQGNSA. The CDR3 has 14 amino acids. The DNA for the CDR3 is TGTGCCAGCAGCTGGCAGGGGGCGAACACTGAAGCTTTCTTT. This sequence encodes CASSWQGANTEAFF.

The CDR3 loop reads CASSEAQVTGLGGQFF. Written as DNA, the CDR3 is TGTGCCAGCAGTGAAGCACAGGTGACGGGTCTAGGAGGACAGTTCTTC. The chain is built from TRBV6-1 and TRBJ2-1; possibly TRBD1 or TRBD2 for D (5 bases each). Per the germline V gene, CDR1 is MNHNS and CDR2 is SASEGT. The CDR3 is 16 residues long. V lost 0 bases and J 13 bases, leaving 22 bases between the germline ends.

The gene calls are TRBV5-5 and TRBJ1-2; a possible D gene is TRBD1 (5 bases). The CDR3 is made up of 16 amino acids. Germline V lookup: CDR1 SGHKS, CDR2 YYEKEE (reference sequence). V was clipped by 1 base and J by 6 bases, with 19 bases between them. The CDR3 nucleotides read TGTGCCAGCAGCTTGCTTACCACGACAGAAGGGAATGGCTACACCTTC. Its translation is CASSLLTTTEGNGYTF. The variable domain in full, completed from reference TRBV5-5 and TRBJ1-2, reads DAGVTQSPTHLIKTRGQQVTLRCSPISGHKSVSWYQQVLGQGPQFIFQYYEKEERGRGNFPDRFSARQFPNYSSELNVNALLLGDSALYLCASSLLTTTEGNGYTFGSGTRLTVV.

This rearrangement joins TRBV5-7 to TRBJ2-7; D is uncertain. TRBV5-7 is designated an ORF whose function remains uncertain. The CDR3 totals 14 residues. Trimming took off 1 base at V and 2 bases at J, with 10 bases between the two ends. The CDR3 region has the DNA TGTGCCAGCAGCTTGTGTTGCCAGACCTACGAGCAGTACTTC. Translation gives CASSLCCQTYEQYF.